The present T cell receptor beta chain was sequenced within a study of blood T cell repertoires in COVID-19. This clone was seen once. Original processing notes: Cell counts per sample came from amplifying reference gene primers. Generated by immunoSEQ multiplex PCR, the TCRdb table keeps only in-frame clones and is missing some. For V, J and clone size, that table is used; D and trimming come from the DNA. The top ten clones hold 5.5% to 7.5% of a sample with about 190,000 clones, 80% to 85% of them seen once. The CDR3 extends over 15 amino acids. Germline CDR1 reads MNHEY; CDR2 reads SVGEGT. V was pared by 2 bases and J by 4 bases, with 14 bases between.

The source is a woman between 35 and 50 years old with acute or convalescent COVID-19. Sequencing was performed on peripheral blood. V gene TRBV6-2 or TRBV6-3 combines with J gene TRBJ1-1, with D unresolved. Here the CDR3 reads CASSYAREKGTEAFF. The DNA for the CDR3 is TGTGCCAGCAGTTACGCCCGGGAGAAGGGCACTGAAGCTTTCTTT.